This TCR beta chain was recovered during a study of lymphopenia after photon versus proton radiotherapy. Points from the study as a whole: Relative stability marked proton patients; photon patients lost diversity and naive cells. Survival link was tested only in deceased patients; proton benefit remains a possibility. After lymphocyte nadir, photon-treated repertoires showed oligoclonal expansion, especially CD8+ Temra.

The count of this clone is one. Its antigen is not known. The CDR3 consists of 13 residues. V shed 3 bases and J shed 1 base, with 6 bases lying between them. Germline-derived CDR1 and CDR2 are SGHTA and FQGTGA. The method was immunoSEQ multiplex PCR; TCRdb's version includes in-frame clones alone and lacks a portion of them. The table lists about 35,000 clones, about 93% of them singletons. The sequencing used peripheral blood, collected from a patient treated with photon-based radiotherapy. This chain connects TRBV7-3 to TRBJ1-1; D not certain. The TCR sequence derives from a man aged 55 to 70 with cholangiocarcinoma. The CDR3 nucleotides read TGTGCCAGCAGCTTCGGGGAGAACACTGAAGCTTTCTTT. This sequence encodes CASSFGENTEAFF.